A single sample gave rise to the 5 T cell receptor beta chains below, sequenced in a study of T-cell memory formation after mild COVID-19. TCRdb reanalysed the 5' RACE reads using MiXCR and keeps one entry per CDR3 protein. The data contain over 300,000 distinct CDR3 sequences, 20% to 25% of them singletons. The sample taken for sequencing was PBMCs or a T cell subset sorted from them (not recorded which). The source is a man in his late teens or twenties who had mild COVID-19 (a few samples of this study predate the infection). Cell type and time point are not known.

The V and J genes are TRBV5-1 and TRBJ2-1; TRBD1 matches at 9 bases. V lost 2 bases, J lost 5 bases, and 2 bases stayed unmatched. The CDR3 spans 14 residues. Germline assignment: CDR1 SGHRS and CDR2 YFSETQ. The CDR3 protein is CASSLQGAHNEQFF. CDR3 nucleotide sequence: TGCGCCAGCAGCTTACAGGGGGCCCACAATGAGCAGTTCTTC.

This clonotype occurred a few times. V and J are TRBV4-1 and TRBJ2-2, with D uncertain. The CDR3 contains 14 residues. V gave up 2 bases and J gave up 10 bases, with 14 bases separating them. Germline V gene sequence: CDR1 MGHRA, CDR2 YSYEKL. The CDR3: CASSQIVSISELFF. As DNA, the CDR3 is TGCGCCAGCAGCCAAATAGTGTCGATTTCGGAGCTGTTTTTT.

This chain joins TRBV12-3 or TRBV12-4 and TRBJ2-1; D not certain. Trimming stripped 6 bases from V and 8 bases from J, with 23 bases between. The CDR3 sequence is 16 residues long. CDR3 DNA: TGTGCCAGCAGCCCAAACCCCCAAAATTCGCCCTATGAGCAGTTCTTC. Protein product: CASSPNPQNSPYEQFF.

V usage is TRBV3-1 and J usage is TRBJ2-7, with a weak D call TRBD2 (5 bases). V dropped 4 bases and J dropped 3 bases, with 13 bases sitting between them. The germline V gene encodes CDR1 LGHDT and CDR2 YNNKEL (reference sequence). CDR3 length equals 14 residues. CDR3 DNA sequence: TGTGCCAGCAGCCCCACGGCGGGCCACTACGAGCAGTACGTC. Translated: CASSPTAGHYEQYV.

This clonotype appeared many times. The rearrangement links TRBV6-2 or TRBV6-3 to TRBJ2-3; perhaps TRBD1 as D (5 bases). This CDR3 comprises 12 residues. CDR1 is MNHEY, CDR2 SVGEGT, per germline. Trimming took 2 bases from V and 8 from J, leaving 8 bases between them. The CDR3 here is CASSYLQATQYF. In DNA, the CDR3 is TGTGCCAGCAGTTACCTACAGGCTACGCAGTATTTT.